This TCR beta chain appears in the sequencing data of a study of blood T cell repertoires in COVID-19. As for the study in general: Samples came from the United States, Italy and Spain, spanning acute and convalescent COVID-19. The cDNA or gDNA used as material had been derived from T cells, B-cell-depleted T cells, or PBMCs.

The CDR3 loop spans 11 amino acids. The germline gives CDR1 MNHEY, CDR2 SVGAGI. Authors' methods: From reference gene primer amplification, estimates of nucleated cell counts were derived. The method was immunoSEQ multiplex PCR; TCRdb's version includes in-frame clones alone and lacks a portion of them. V, J and clone size are taken as reported in that table, and D and trimming were inferred from the DNA itself. The sample lists 150,000 to 180,000 clones; around four fifths were seen once. Of note for this clone: One end of the junction does not line up with germline, which may come from a read error.

Sequencing was carried out using peripheral blood. The source is a woman of 80 years or more with acute or convalescent COVID-19. The chain employs TRBV6-5 and TRBJ2-7; D may be TRBD2 (5 bases). The CDR3 DNA reads as TGTGTCAGCACGGAGGAGGTCGAGCAGTACTTC. Amino acid sequence: CVSTEEVEQYF.